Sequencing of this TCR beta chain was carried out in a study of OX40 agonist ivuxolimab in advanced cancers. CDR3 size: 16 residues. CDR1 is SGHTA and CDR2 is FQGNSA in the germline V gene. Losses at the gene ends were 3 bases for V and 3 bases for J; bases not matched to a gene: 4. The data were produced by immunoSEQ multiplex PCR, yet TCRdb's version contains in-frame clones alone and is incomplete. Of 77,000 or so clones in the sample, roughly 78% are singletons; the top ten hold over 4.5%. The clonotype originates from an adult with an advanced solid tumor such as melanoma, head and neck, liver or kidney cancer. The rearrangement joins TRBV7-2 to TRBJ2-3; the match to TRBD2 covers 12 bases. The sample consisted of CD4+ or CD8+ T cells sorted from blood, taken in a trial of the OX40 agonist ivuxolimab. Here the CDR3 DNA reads TGTGCCAGCAGCTTCTCGACTAGCGGGAGAACAGATACGCAGTATTTT. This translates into CASSFSTSGRTDTQYF. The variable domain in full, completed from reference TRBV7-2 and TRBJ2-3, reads GAGVSQSPSNKVTEKGKDVELRCDPISGHTALYWYRQSLGQGLEFLIYFQGNSAPDKSGLPSDRFSAERTGGSVSTLTIQRTQQEDSAVYLCASSFSTSGRTDTQYFGPGTRLTVL.